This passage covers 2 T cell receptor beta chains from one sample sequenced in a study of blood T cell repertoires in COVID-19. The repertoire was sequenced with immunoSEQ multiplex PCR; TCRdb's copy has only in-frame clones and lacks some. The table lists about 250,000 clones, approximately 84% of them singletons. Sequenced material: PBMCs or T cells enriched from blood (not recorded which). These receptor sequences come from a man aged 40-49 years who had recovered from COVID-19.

The CDR3 DNA is TGTGCCAGCTCAATACGACAGGTTAGGGACACTGAAGCTTTCTTT. It is translated as CASSIRQVRDTEAFF. The rearrangement uses TRBV18 and TRBJ1-1, with D maybe TRBD1 (6 bases). The CDR3 has 15 residues. Between the trimmed V and J ends, which lost 5 bases and 3 bases, there was a span of 16 bases. Germline V gene sequence: CDR1 KGHSH, CDR2 LQKENI.

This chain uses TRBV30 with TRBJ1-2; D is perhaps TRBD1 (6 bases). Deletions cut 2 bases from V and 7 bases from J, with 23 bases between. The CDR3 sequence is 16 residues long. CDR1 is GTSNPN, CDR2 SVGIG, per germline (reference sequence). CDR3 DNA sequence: TGTGCCTGGAGTTCAACTACCGGGACACCTTTTGTTGGCTACACCTTC. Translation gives CAWSSTTGTPFVGYTF.